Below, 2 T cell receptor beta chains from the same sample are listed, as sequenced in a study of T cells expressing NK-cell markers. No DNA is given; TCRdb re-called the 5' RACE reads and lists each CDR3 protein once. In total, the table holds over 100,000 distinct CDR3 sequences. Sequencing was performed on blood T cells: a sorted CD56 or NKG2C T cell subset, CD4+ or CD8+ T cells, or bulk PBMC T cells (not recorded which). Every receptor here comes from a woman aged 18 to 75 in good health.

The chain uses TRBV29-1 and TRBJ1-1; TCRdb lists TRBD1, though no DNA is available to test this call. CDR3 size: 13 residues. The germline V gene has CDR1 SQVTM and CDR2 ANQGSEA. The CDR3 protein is CSAPLVGGTEAFF. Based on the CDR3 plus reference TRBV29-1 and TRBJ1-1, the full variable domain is SAVISQKPSRDICQRGTSLTIQCQVDSQVTMMFWYRQQPGQSLTLIATANQGSEATYESGFVIDKFPISRPNLTFSTLTVSNMSPEDSSIYLCSAPLVGGTEAFFGQGTRLTVV.

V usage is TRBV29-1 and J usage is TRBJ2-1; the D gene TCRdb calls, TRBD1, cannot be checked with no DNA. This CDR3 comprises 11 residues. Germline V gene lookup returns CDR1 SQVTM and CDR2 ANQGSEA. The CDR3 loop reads CSVDLGHEQFF.